This T cell receptor (beta chain) comes out of a study of regulatory T cells in long-lasting Graves disease. Overall study context: Graves' cases, newly diagnosed, had used antithyroid drugs under 3 months.

Libraries of TCR beta came from iRepertoire HTBI primers plus Arm-PCR of CDR3 regions. TCRdb itself ran the multiplex PCR reads through MiXCR, one entry per CDR3 protein. Altogether around 500,000 distinct CDR3 sequences are present, roughly 16% being singletons, with the ten largest covering roughly 25%. The sample's time point: newly diagnosed GD, antithyroid drugs for less than 3 months. Scientists built the TCR library using RNA that was extracted from PBMCs. Graves' disease diagnoses used American Thyroid Association guidelines. General observations from the study: TCR diversity was lower in persistent than newly diagnosed Graves' disease.

This clonotype was recorded at least ten times. Its matching antigen is unknown. Germline-derived CDR1 and CDR2 are MDHEN and SYDVKM. The CDR3 is made up of 15 amino acids. V lost 3 bases, J lost 2 bases, and 13 bases lay in between. The data also belong to a second study, concerning T cells in Graves' hyperthyroidism and ophthalmopathy. That source notes: Primed by the HTBI set, a first-round RT-PCR was run on the TCR CDR3.

The TCR was taken from a woman aged 40-65 years with Graves disease. The chain uses TRBV28 and TRBJ1-2; no reliable D call. This specimen was peripheral blood mononuclear cells (PBMCs), taken at new diagnosis, from a patient treated with antithyroid drugs. For the CDR3, the DNA is TGTGCCAGCAGTTTCCCTCCCCAAGAGAACTATGGCTACACCTTC. Translated: CASSFPPQENYGYTF.